The clone carrying this T cell receptor (beta chain) was observed a single time. No antigen is known for it. The entry originates in a study of shared clonotypes between healthy human individuals. Study-level results: An anticipated effect of sequencing depth on clonotype sharing among donors was recognized.

CD45RO-negative cells were positively selected for CCR7, leaving out terminally differentiated effector memory CD45RA+ cells. Germline values: CDR1 SGHAT, CDR2 FQNNGV. CDR3 length equals 16 residues. V was pared by 8 bases and J by 6 bases, with 7 bases of the junction left unmatched. The data were produced by immunoSEQ multiplex PCR, yet TCRdb's version contains in-frame clones alone and is incomplete. The sample has roughly 2.1 million clones, approximately 94% seen once. The source is a man between 18 and 35 years old in good health. Some clones in this sample may be carry-over from other donors' samples. The sequenced material came from naive CD8+ T cells from PBMCs. This chain joins TRBV11-2 and TRBJ2-1, with TRBD2 identical over 16 bases. The CDR3, as DNA: TGTGCCAGCCGGGGACTAGCGGGAGGGTTCGGCAATGAGCAGTTCTTC. This encodes CASRGLAGGFGNEQFF.